This TCR beta chain was observed in a study of T cell repertoires and HLA-DP antigens. Regarding the study as a whole: Average cumulative frequency of previously undetected clones was 36.3% against one allele and around 53% against the other.

The table lists this clone with a count of one. Its antigen is not identified. Amplification used primers for 54 TRBV and 13 TRBJ segments. The method was immunoSEQ multiplex PCR; TCRdb's version includes in-frame clones alone and lacks a portion of them. The sample holds 85,000 to 90,000 clones, roughly 86% seen once. V lost 3 bases and J lost 4, with 14 bases in between. Germline CDR1 reads SGDLS; CDR2 reads YYNGEE. This CDR3 has 14 amino acids. The sequence came from a man aged 50 or older in good health and CMV-seronegative. Sequencing was performed on CD4+ T cells from PBMCs. This rearrangement joins TRBV9 to TRBJ2-7, with D possibly TRBD2 on 5 matching bases. The CDR3 here is CASSGGLLNYEQYF. The CDR3 DNA is TGTGCCAGCAGCGGAGGGCTCCTTAATTACGAGCAGTACTTC. The variable domain in full, with the rest retrieved from reference TRBV9 and TRBJ2-7, is DSGVTQTPKHLITATGQRVTLRCSPRSGDLSVYWYQQSLDQGLQFLIQYYNGEERAKGNILERFSAQQFPDLHSELNLSSLELGDSALYFCASSGGLLNYEQYFGPGTRLTVT.